This T cell receptor (beta chain) was retrieved from a study of blood T cell repertoires in COVID-19. Study overall: T cells, B-cell-depleted T cells, or PBMCs provided the cDNA or gDNA that served as material.

The V gene's germline CDR1 is SEHNR and CDR2 FQNEAQ (reference sequence). This CDR3 is built from 15 residues. Trimming removed 3 bases from V and 0 bases from J, with 9 bases in between. Methods used by the authors: It was from reference gene primer amplification that nucleated cell counts were estimated. The repertoire was sequenced with immunoSEQ multiplex PCR; TCRdb's copy has only in-frame clones and lacks some. That table is the source of V, J and clone size, and D and trimming were worked out from the DNA. This sample has approximately 94,000 clones; more than 70% occur once, and the top ten carry approximately 4.8%.

The source material was peripheral blood. The J gene is TRBJ2-1, the V gene TRBV7-9; TRBD1 might be the D (6 bases). The TCR comes from a woman over 75 with active COVID-19. The CDR3 DNA is TGTGCCAGCAGCTTCACAGGGCGCTCCTACAATGAGCAGTTCTTC. It codes for CASSFTGRSYNEQFF.